These 15 T cell receptor beta chains originate from one sample sequenced in a study of cytomegalovirus exposure and HLA in healthy donors. 13 Jbeta primers and 60 Vbeta primers were used for the PCR. TCRdb's copy holds only in-frame clones and misses some; the assay was immunoSEQ multiplex PCR. The sample holds under 130,000 clones, roughly 69% seen once. Sequenced sample: PBMCs. The receptor source for this set is a man under 40 in good health and CMV-seropositive.

This clone was detected only a few times. The V gene is TRBV6-4, the J gene TRBJ1-2, with D tentatively TRBD1 (6 bases). Germline V gives CDR1 MRHNA, CDR2 SNTAGT. The germline V and J ends were trimmed by 6 bases and 8 bases, with 16 bases remaining between them. The CDR3 loop spans 13 amino acids. Written as DNA, the CDR3 is TGTGCCAGCAGGTGGCACAGGGTGGAAGGCTACACCTTC. Amino acid sequence: CASRWHRVEGYTF.

The chain employs TRBV2 and TRBJ2-6, with no clear D. Trimming left V 6 bases short and J 4 bases short, with 7 bases between. There are 13 residues in the CDR3. Germline V CDR1 and CDR2: SNHLY, FYNNEI. This CDR3 reads CASSDTGANVLTF. CDR3 DNA sequence: TGTGCCAGCAGCGACACAGGGGCCAACGTCCTGACTTTC.

CDR3: CASSQDRVGPLNTEAFF. Here the CDR3 DNA reads TGTGCCAGCAGCCAGGACAGGGTAGGACCGTTGAACACTGAAGCTTTCTTT. The rearrangement uses TRBV7-9 and TRBJ1-1; 8 bases align to TRBD1. The ends lost 5 bases at V and 0 bases at J; junction bases unmatched: 11. CDR3 length: 17 residues. Germline V gene sequence: CDR1 SEHNR, CDR2 FQNEAQ (reference sequence).

The chain carries TRBV6-1 and TRBJ2-4; 7 bases fit TRBD1. CDR1 is MNHNS, CDR2 SASEGT, per germline. The ends lost 3 bases at V and 9 bases at J; junction bases unmatched: 20. The CDR3 covers 18 residues. Here the CDR3 reads CASSEHPFKDREFRIQYF. Here the CDR3 DNA reads TGTGCCAGCAGTGAGCATCCTTTTAAAGACAGGGAATTTCGCATTCAGTACTTC.

The chain links TRBV2 to TRBJ2-7; possibly TRBD1 for D (7 bases). V lost 2 bases, J lost 5 bases, and 16 bases lay in between. Germline loops: CDR1 SNHLY, CDR2 FYNNEI. This CDR3 spans 15 amino acids. CDR3 in amino acids: CASSERQGGIDEQYF. CDR3 DNA sequence: TGTGCCAGCAGTGAACGGCAGGGGGGTATCGACGAGCAGTACTTC.

In its sample, this clone was seen a few times. The chain links TRBV11-2 to TRBJ1-4; D may be TRBD1 (5 bases). CDR3 size: 12 residues. V lost 5 bases, J lost 5 bases, and 6 bases lay in between. Germline V gene data show CDR1 as SGHAT and CDR2 as FQNNGV. In nucleotides, the CDR3 is TGTGCCAGCAGCCGGGGGAATGAAAAACTGTTTTTT. Translation: CASSRGNEKLFF.

The V gene is TRBV25-1, the J gene TRBJ1-4; 8 bases map to TRBD1. The CDR3 has 14 residues. The V and J ends lost 4 bases and 4 bases, in that order; junction bases with no gene match: 2. CDR1 and CDR2 from the germline V gene are MGHDK and SYGVNS. CDR3 sequence reads: CASSGQGNNEKLFF. The CDR3 bases are TGTGCCAGCAGTGGACAGGGGAATAATGAAAAACTGTTTTTT.

The genes are TRBV11-2 and TRBJ1-4; 10 bases agree with TRBD1. CDR3 length equals 17 residues. Trimming cost V 5 bases and J 2 bases; bases outside gene matches: 8. Germline V gives CDR1 SGHAT, CDR2 FQNNGV. The CDR3 protein is CASSPGTGVSTNEKLFF. The CDR3 nucleotides are TGTGCCAGCAGCCCCGGGACAGGGGTGAGCACTAATGAAAAACTGTTTTTT.

V is TRBV6-1 and J is TRBJ1-1; tentatively, D is TRBD1 (5 bases). V lost 5 bases and J lost 2, with 15 bases in between. The CDR3 length is 15 residues. Per the germline V gene, CDR1 is MNHNS and CDR2 is SASEGT. The CDR3 nucleotides are TGTGCCAGCAGTCCCACCCCGGGGGGAAACACTGAAGCTTTCTTT. Translating gives CASSPTPGGNTEAFF.

A note on this clone: Additional DNA sequences in this sample encode the identical CDR3. The rearrangement uses TRBV6-1 and TRBJ2-5; 12 bases map to TRBD2. This CDR3 is 15 amino acids long. Trimming took 2 bases from V and 2 from J; bases not matched to a gene: 0. The germline gives CDR1 MNHNS, CDR2 SASEGT. CDR3 residues: CASSELAGGQETQYF. CDR3 nucleotide sequence: TGTGCCAGCAGTGAACTAGCGGGGGGGCAAGAGACCCAGTACTTC.

The chain couples TRBV7-3 to TRBJ1-3; D remains unclear. The ends were cut back, 0 bases at V and 0 bases at J, with 6 bases in the middle. The germline CDR1 and CDR2 sequences are SGHTA and FQGTGA. The CDR3 has 15 amino acids. CDR3 DNA: TGTGCCAGCAGCTTAACCGGGAGCTCTGGAAACACCATATATTTT. Protein product: CASSLTGSSGNTIYF. Full variable domain (remainder filled in from reference TRBV7-3 and TRBJ1-3): GAGVSQTPSNKVTEKGKYVELRCDPISGHTALYWYRQSLGQGPEFLIYFQGTGAADDSGLPNDRFFAVRPEGSVSTLKIQRTERGDSAVYLCASSLTGSSGNTIYFGEGSWLTVV.

Only one count was recorded for this clone. The rearrangement joins TRBV6-6 to TRBJ2-2; 9 bases are a match to TRBD1. Unmatched junction bases numbered 10, after V lost 11 bases and J lost 6 bases. Germline V gene data show CDR1 as MNHNY and CDR2 as SVGAGI (reference sequence). This CDR3 spans 14 amino acids. CDR3 protein: CASGTGFPPGELFF. The CDR3 DNA follows: TGTGCCTCCGGGACAGGGTTCCCCCCCGGGGAGCTGTTTTTT.

DNA of the CDR3: TGTGCCATCAGTGAGGGCCAACAAGCTAACTATGGCTACACCTTC. Translating gives CAISEGQQANYGYTF. The chain couples TRBV10-3 to TRBJ1-2; D ambiguous. The CDR3 extends over 15 amino acids. The germline V and J ends were trimmed by 2 bases and 0 bases, with 10 bases remaining between them. Germline assignment: CDR1 ENHRY and CDR2 SYGVKD.

V usage is TRBV13 and J usage is TRBJ2-5; the match to TRBD2 covers 10 bases. V was clipped by 5 bases and J by 4 bases; unmatched bases: 10. The CDR3 sequence is 16 residues long. Germline V lookup: CDR1 PRHDT, CDR2 FYEKMQ (reference sequence). CDR3 nucleotide sequence: TGTGCCAGCAGCACCCCGAGCGGGGGGGCCGGAGAGACCCAGTACTTC. Amino acids: CASSTPSGGAGETQYF.

V usage is TRBV23-1 and J usage is TRBJ2-7; D gene ambiguous. TRBV23-1 is sorted into the ORF group, with uncertain function. The CDR3 runs to 16 residues. With 1 base removed from V and 0 bases from J, the gap between germline ends came to 13 bases. Here the CDR3 reads CASSQYARVGSYEQYF. The CDR3 coding sequence is TGCGCCAGCAGTCAATACGCTCGGGTAGGCTCCTACGAGCAGTACTTC.